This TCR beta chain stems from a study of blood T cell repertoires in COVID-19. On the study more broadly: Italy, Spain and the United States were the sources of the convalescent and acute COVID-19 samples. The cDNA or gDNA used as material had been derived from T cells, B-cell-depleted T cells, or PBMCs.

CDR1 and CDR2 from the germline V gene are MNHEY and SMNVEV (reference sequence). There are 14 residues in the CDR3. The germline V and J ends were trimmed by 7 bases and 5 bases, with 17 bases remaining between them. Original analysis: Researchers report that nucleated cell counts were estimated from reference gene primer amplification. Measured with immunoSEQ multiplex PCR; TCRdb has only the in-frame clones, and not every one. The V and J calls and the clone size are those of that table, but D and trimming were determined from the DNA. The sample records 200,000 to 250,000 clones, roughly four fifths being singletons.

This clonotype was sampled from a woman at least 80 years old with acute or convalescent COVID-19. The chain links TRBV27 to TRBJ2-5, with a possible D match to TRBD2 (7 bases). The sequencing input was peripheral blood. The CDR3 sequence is CASKTGGLGETQYF. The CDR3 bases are TGTGCCAGCAAGACGGGGGGCCTTGGGGAGACCCAGTACTTC.